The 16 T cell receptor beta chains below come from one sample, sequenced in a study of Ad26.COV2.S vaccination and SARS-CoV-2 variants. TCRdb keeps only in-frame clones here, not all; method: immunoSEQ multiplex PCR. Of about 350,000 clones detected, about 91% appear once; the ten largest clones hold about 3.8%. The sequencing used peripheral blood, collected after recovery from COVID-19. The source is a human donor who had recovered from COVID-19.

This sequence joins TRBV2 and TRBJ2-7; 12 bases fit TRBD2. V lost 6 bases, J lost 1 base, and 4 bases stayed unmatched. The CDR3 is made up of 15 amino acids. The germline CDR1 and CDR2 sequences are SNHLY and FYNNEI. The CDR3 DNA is TGTGCCAGCAGAACGACTAGCGGGGGTTCCTACGAGCAGTACTTC. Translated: CASRTTSGGSYEQYF.

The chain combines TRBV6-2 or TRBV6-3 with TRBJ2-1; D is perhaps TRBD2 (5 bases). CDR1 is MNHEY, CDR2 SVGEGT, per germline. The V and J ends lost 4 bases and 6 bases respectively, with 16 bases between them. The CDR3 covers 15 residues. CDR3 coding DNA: TGTGCCAGCAGTTCTCCGGACTGGCCGACCAATGAGCAGTTCTTC. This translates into CASSSPDWPTNEQFF.

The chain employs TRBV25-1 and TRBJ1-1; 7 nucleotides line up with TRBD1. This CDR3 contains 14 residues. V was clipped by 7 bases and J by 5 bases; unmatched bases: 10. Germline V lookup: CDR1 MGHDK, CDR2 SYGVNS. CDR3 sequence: CASTPGQTRTEAFF. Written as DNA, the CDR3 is TGTGCCAGCACCCCGGGACAGACTAGGACTGAAGCTTTCTTT.

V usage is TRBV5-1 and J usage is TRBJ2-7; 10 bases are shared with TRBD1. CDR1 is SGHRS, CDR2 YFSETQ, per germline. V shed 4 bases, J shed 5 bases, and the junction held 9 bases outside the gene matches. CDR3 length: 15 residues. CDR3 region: CASSTTGTGVHEQYF. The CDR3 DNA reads TGCGCCAGCAGCACCACCGGGACAGGGGTCCACGAGCAGTACTTC. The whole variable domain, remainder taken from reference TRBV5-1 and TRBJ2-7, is KAGVTQTPRYLIKTRGQQVTLSCSPISGHRSVSWYQQTPGQGLQFLFEYFSETQRNKGNFPGRFSGRQFSNSRSEMNVSTLELGDSALYLCASSTTGTGVHEQYFGPGTRLTVT.

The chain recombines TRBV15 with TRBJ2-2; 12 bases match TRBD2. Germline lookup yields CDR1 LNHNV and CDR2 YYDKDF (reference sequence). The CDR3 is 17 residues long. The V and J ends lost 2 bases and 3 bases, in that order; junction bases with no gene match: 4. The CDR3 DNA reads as TGTGCCACCAGCAGATCTCTAGCGGGGGGGTACACCGGGGAGCTGTTTTTT. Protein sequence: CATSRSLAGGYTGELFF. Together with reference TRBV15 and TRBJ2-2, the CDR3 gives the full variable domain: DAMVIQNPRYQVTQFGKPVTLSCSQTLNHNVMYWYQQKSSQAPKLLFHYYDKDFNNEADTPDNFQSRRPNTSFCFLDIRSPGLGDTAMYLCATSRSLAGGYTGELFFGEGSRLTVL.

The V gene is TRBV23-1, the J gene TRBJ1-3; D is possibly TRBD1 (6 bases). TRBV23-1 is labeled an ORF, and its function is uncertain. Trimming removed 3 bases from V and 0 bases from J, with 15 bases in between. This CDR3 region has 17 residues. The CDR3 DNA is TGCGCCAGCAGTCAGAGGGGACACGAAAACTCTGGAAACACCATATATTTT. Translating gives CASSQRGHENSGNTIYF.

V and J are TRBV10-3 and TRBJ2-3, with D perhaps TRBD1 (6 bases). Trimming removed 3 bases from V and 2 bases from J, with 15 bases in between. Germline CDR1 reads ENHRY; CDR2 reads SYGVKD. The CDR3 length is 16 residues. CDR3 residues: CAISETPDSSTDTQYF. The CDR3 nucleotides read TGTGCCATCAGTGAAACCCCGGACAGTTCCACAGATACGCAGTATTTT.

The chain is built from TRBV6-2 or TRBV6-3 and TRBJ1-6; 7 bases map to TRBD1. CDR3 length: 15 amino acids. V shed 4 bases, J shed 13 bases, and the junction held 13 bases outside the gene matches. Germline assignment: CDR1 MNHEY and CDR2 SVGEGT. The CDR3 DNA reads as TGTGCCAGCAGTTCAGCGGACAGGCCCATAATGCCCCTCCACTTT. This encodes CASSSADRPIMPLHF.

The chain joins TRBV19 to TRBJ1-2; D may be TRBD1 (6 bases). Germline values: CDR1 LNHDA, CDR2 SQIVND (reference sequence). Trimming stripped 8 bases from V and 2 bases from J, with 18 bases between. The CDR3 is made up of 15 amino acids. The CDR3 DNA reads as TGTGCCAGTCGGAGGAATGGACAGCAAAACTATGGCTACACCTTC. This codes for CASRRNGQQNYGYTF.

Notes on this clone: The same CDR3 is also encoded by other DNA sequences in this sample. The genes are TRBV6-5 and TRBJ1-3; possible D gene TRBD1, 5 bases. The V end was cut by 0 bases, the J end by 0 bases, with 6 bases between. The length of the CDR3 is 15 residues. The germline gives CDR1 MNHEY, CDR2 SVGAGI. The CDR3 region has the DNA TGTGCCAGCAGTTACTCTCAGGGCTCTGGAAACACCATATATTTT. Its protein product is CASSYSQGSGNTIYF.

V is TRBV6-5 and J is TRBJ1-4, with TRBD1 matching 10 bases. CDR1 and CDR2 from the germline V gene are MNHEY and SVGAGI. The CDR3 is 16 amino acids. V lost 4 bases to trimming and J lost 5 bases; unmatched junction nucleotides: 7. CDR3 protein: CASSLIGTGVNEKLFF. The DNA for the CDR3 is TGTGCCAGCAGTTTGATTGGGACAGGGGTCAATGAAAAACTGTTTTTT.

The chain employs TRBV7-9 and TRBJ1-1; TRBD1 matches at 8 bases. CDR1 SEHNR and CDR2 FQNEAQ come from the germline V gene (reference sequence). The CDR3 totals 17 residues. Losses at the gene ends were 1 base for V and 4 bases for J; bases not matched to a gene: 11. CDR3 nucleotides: TGTGCCAGCAGCTTAGAACTTAAACAGGGGGTAGGCACTGAAGCTTTCTTT. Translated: CASSLELKQGVGTEAFF.

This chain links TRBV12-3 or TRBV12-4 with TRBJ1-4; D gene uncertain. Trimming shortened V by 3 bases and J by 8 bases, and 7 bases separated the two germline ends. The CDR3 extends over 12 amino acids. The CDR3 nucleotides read TGTGCCAGCAGTTTTCTAGGGGAAAAACTGTTTTTT. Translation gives CASSFLGEKLFF.

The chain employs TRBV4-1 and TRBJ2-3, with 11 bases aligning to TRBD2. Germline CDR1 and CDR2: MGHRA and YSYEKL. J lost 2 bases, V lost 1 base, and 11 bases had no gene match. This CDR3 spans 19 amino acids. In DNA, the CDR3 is TGCGCCAGCAGCCAAGTCCCTAGCGGGGGGTGGCGCGACACAGATACGCAGTATTTT. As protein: CASSQVPSGGWRDTDTQYF.

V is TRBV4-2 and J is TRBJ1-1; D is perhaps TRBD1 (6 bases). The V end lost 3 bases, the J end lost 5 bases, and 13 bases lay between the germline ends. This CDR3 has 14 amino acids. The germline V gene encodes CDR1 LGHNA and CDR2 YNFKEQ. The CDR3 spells CASSQYGGPTEAFF. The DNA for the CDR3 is TGTGCCAGCAGCCAGTACGGGGGGCCGACTGAAGCTTTCTTT.

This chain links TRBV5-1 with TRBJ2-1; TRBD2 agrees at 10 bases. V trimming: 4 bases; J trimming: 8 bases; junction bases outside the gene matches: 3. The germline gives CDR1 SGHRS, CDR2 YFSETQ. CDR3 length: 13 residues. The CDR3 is CASSLGLADEQFF. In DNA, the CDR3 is TGCGCCAGCAGCCTCGGACTAGCGGATGAGCAGTTCTTC.